The TCR beta chain described here comes from a study of shared clonotypes between healthy human individuals. Over several immunoSEQ plates, each subset's genomic DNA was distributed in even portions. Authors' analysis steps: Without quality scores, immunoSEQ junctional reads could not be filtered like full-length reads. The method was immunoSEQ multiplex PCR; TCRdb's version includes in-frame clones alone and lacks a portion of them. D and trimming come from the DNA, and the V and J calls and clone size come from that table. This table holds roughly 2 million clones, less than 95% found once. Positive CCR7 selection of CD45RO-negative cells yielded the naive CD8 cells, and terminally differentiated effector memory CD45RA+ cells were excluded. Turning to this clone: Its antigen is not identified.

Germline V CDR1 and CDR2: SGDLS, YYNGEE. The CDR3 spans 15 residues. Germline trimming cut 3 bases from V and 13 bases from J; bases unmatched to any gene: 12. Findings of the study overall: An anticipated effect of sequencing depth on clonotype sharing among donors was recognized.

The chain uses TRBV9 and TRBJ1-4; 10 bases fit TRBD1. Sequenced: naive CD8+ T cells sorted from blood. This clonotype was obtained from a young man in good health. CDR3 amino acids: CASSETGTGDRVLFF. The DNA for the CDR3 is TGTGCCAGCAGCGAGACCGGGACAGGGGACCGGGTACTGTTTTTT.